The rows below give T cell receptor beta chains drawn from one sample of a study of glioma-infiltrating T cells after dendritic cell vaccination. The protocol was immunoSEQ multiplex PCR, while the TCRdb copy is restricted to in-frame clones and leaves out a portion. This table holds more than 95,000 clones, 80% to 90% found once. Sample: blood, taken before dendritic cell vaccination. Receptors originate from a human donor with glioblastoma. Each CDR3 is given with its conserved first and last residue. A D gene is named only where the DNA matches it firmly. For some rows the clone size is stated as once, few or many, or as a class when expanded; others skip it.

j_gene | abundance | d_gene | v_gene | CDR3aa | CDR3nt
TRBJ2-2 | . | TRBD1 | TRBV7-2 | CASSLVPGGQGGELFF | TGTGCCAGCAGCTTAGTTCCAGGGGGTCAGGGCGGGGAGCTGTTTTTT
TRBJ2-5 | . | . | TRBV28 | CASTLTDSQETQYF | TGTGCCAGCACCCTGACAGACTCTCAAGAGACCCAGTACTTC
TRBJ2-7 | . | . | TRBV7-3 | CASSLTNNYEQYF | TGTGCCAGCAGCTTAACGAACAACTACGAGCAGTACTTC
TRBJ1-1 | once | . | TRBV6-1 | CASSERSSTEAFF | TGTGCCAGCAGTGAAAGGAGTTCCACTGAAGCTTTCTTT
TRBJ2-2 | . | TRBD2 | TRBV7-9 | CASGGITSGKNTGELFF | TGTGCCAGCGGCGGAATAACTAGCGGAAAGAACACCGGGGAGCTGTTTTTT
TRBJ1-4 | . | . | TRBV30 | CAWSPAGGEKLFF | TGTGCCTGGAGTCCCGCCGGGGGAGAAAAACTGTTTTTT
TRBJ2-3 | . | TRBD2 | TRBV6-5 | CASSYLAGGADTQYF | TGTGCCAGCAGTTACCTAGCGGGGGGGGCAGATACGCAGTATTTT
TRBJ1-1 | . | TRBD1 | TRBV18 | CASSPRTGGGDTEAFF | TGTGCCAGCTCTCCACGGACAGGGGGCGGAGACACTGAAGCTTTCTTT
TRBJ1-1 | once | TRBD1 | TRBV19 | CASSPPGQGKAFF | TGTGCCAGTAGCCCCCCGGGACAGGGAAAAGCTTTCTTT
TRBJ1-6 | . | TRBD1 | TRBV12-5 | CASGFRGRSYNSPLHF | TGTGCTAGTGGTTTTAGGGGGCGCTCCTATAATTCACCCCTCCACTTT
TRBJ2-2 | . | . | TRBV30 | CAWRKTGRPGELFF | TGTGCCTGGAGGAAGACAGGGAGGCCCGGGGAGCTGTTTTTT
TRBJ2-7 | . | . | TRBV11-3 | CASSLGGSAGYEQYF | TGTGCCAGCAGCTTAGGCGGCAGTGCCGGCTACGAGCAGTACTTC
TRBJ1-1 | few | TRBD1 | TRBV4-2 | CASSQELFRQGADTEAFF | TGTGCCAGCAGCCAAGAACTATTCAGACAGGGGGCAGACACTGAAGCTTTCTTT
TRBJ1-1 | . | TRBD1 | TRBV19 | CASSFPGTGAKWWTEAFF | TGTGCCAGTAGTTTCCCCGGGACAGGGGCCAAATGGTGGACTGAAGCTTTCTTT
TRBJ2-5 | . | TRBD1 | TRBV18 | CASFTTGGRGETQYF | TGTGCCAGCTTTACAACAGGGGGTCGAGGAGAGACCCAGTACTTC
TRBJ1-1 | . | TRBD1 | TRBV27 | CASSIRGQGRGTEAFF | TGTGCCAGCAGTATTAGGGGACAGGGAAGGGGCACTGAAGCTTTCTTT
TRBJ1-1 | . | TRBD1 | TRBV29-1 | CSVGTGEGTEAFF | TGCAGCGTCGGGACAGGGGAGGGCACTGAAGCTTTCTTT
TRBJ2-5 | . | . | TRBV7-9 | CASSSGRVGGRETQYF | TGTGCCAGCAGCTCCGGGAGGGTAGGGGGCCGAGAGACCCAGTACTTC
TRBJ1-2 | . | TRBD1 | TRBV7-9 | CASSRQGNYGYTF | TGTGCCAGCAGTCGACAGGGGAACTATGGCTACACCTTC
TRBJ1-1 | . | TRBD1 | TRBV27 | CASSPSGGWNTEAFF | TGTGCCAGCAGTCCTTCAGGGGGTTGGAACACTGAAGCTTTCTTT
TRBJ2-3 | . | . | TRBV6-1 | CASRGTGTDTQYF | TGTGCCAGCAGAGGGACTGGCACAGATACGCAGTATTTT
TRBJ2-2 | . | . | TRBV23-1 | CASSHSSSGTGELFF | TGCGCCAGCAGTCATTCCAGCTCGGGCACCGGGGAGCTGTTTTTT
TRBJ2-7 | once | TRBD2 | TRBV5-1 | CASSPRVAGVSYEQYF | TGCGCCAGCAGCCCTCGGGTAGCGGGGGTCTCCTACGAGCAGTACTTC
TRBJ1-1 | few | . | TRBV5-4 | CASSLEGQDTEAFF | TGTGCCAGCAGCTTAGAAGGCCAGGACACTGAAGCTTTCTTT
TRBJ1-5 | . | . | TRBV19 | CASLDRRYSNQPQHF | TGTGCCAGTTTGGACAGACGATATAGCAATCAGCCCCAGCATTTT
TRBJ2-7 | . | TRBD2 | TRBV4-3 | CASSPSLSGGPYEQYF | TGCGCCAGCAGCCCCAGCTTGAGCGGGGGGCCCTACGAGCAGTACTTC
TRBJ1-2 | . | TRBD1 | TRBV6-5 | CASTPDRGGGYTF | TGTGCCAGCACCCCGGACAGGGGAGGTGGCTACACCTTC
TRBJ1-1 | . | . | TRBV19 | CASISAGGRGTEAFF | TGTGCCAGTATCTCAGCGGGGGGCCGGGGGACTGAAGCTTTCTTT
TRBJ2-7 | . | TRBD2 | TRBV27 | CASRSGEGYEQYF | TGTGCCAGCCGCAGTGGGGAGGGTTACGAGCAGTACTTC
TRBJ2-1 | . | . | TRBV29-1 | CSVASSRDNEQFF | TGCAGCGTTGCGTCTAGCCGAGACAATGAGCAGTTCTTC
TRBJ1-2 | . | . | TRBV7-9 | CASSPPSFLNYGYTF | TGTGCCAGCAGCCCCCCGTCCTTCTTAAACTATGGCTACACCTTC